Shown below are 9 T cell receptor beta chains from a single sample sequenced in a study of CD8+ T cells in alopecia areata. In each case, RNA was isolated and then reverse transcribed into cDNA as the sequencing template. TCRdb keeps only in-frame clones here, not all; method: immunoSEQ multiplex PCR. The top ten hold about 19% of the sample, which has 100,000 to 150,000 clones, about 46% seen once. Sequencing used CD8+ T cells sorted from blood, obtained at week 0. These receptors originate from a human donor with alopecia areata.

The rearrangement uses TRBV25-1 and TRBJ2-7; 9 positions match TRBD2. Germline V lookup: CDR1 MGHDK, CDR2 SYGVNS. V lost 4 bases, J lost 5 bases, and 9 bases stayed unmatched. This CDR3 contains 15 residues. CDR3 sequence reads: CASSVSAGGPDEQYF. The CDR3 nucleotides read TGTGCCAGCAGTGTTTCTGCGGGGGGGCCGGACGAGCAGTACTTC.

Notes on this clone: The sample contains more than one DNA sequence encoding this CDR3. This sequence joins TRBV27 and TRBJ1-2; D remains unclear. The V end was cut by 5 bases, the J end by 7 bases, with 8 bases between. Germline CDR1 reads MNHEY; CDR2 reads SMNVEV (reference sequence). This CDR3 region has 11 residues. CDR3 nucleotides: TGTGCCAGCAGTCCAGGAAGTGGCTACACCTTC. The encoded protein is CASSPGSGYTF.

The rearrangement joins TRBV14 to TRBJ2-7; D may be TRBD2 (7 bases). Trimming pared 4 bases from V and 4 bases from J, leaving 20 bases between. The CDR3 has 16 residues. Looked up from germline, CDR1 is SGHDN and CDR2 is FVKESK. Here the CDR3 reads CASSPLVGGARYEQYF. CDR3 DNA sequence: TGTGCCAGCAGCCCCCTAGTTGGGGGGGCAAGATACGAGCAGTACTTC.

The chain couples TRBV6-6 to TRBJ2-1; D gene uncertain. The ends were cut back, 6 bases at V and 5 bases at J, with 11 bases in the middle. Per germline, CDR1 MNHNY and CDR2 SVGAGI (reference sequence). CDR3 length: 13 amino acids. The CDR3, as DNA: TGTGCCAGCAGCCGGTCGGAAAACAATGAGCAGTTCTTC. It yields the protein CASSRSENNEQFF.

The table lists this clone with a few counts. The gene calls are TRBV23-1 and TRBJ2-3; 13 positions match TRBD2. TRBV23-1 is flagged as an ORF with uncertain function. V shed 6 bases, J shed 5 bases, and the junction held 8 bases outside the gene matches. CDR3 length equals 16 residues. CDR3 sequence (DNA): TGCGCCAGCAGCCAAGGTAGACTAGCGGGGGGAGATACGCAGTATTTT. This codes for CASSQGRLAGGDTQYF.

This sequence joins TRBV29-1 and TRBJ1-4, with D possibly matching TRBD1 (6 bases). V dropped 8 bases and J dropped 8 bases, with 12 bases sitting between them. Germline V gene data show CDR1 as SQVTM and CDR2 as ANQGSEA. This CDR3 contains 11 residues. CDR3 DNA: TGCAGCTCACACAGGGACGAAAAACTGTTTTTT. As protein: CSSHRDEKLFF.

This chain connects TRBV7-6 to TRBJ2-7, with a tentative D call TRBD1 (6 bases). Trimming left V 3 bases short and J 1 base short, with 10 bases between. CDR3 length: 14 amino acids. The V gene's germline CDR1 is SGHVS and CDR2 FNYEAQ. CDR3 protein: CASSLADSSYEQYF. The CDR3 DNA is TGTGCCAGCAGCTTGGCGGACAGTTCCTACGAGCAGTACTTC.

This CDR3 reads CAWSTGAGNTEAFF. The CDR3 coding sequence is TGTGCCTGGAGTACAGGGGCAGGGAACACTGAAGCTTTCTTT. The V gene is TRBV30, the J gene TRBJ1-1, with 7 bases aligning to TRBD1. The junction had 4 bases not matched to a gene; V was cut back by 2 bases and J by 1 base. Germline V CDR1 and CDR2: GTSNPN, SVGIG (reference sequence). This CDR3 comprises 14 residues.

The CDR3 DNA reads TGTGCCAGCAGCCAAATCGTCAGGACACTGTACCAAGAGACCCAGTACTTC. It yields the protein CASSQIVRTLYQETQYF. The chain carries TRBV7-9 and TRBJ2-5; D perhaps matches TRBD1 (5 bases). This CDR3 region has 17 residues. CDR1 and CDR2 from the germline V gene are SEHNR and FQNEAQ (reference sequence). Trimming removed 5 bases at V and 0 bases at J, with 19 bases between.